A single sample gave rise to the 21 T cell receptor beta chains below, sequenced in a study of regulatory T cells in long-lasting Graves disease. For TCR beta, libraries came from iRepertoire HTBI primers and Arm-PCR of CDR3 regions. TCRdb itself ran the multiplex PCR reads through MiXCR, one entry per CDR3 protein. In the table there are almost 350,000 distinct CDR3 sequences, around 19% of which are singletons. The sample's time point: persistent/refractory GD, antithyroid drugs over 5 years with positive TRAb. Isolated PBMC RNA provided the starting material for the TCR library. The sample consisted of peripheral blood mononuclear cells (PBMCs), taken when the disease was refractory, from a patient treated with antithyroid drugs. These TCRs come from a female donor with Graves disease.

The chain recombines TRBV6-5 with TRBJ1-5; TRBD1 matches at 8 bases. From germline, CDR1 is MNHEY and CDR2 SVGAGI. The V gene end was trimmed by 0 bases and the J gene end by 6 bases; junction bases not matched to a gene: 1. There are 14 residues in the CDR3. CDR3 DNA sequence: TGTGCCAGCAGTTACTCAGGACAGGGTCAGCCCCAGCATTTT. Translation gives CASSYSGQGQPQHF.

This rearrangement joins TRBV9 to TRBJ2-2; D remains unclear. Trimming stripped 4 bases from V and 4 bases from J, with 17 bases between. Germline lookup yields CDR1 SGDLS and CDR2 YYNGEE. The length of the CDR3 is 16 residues. The CDR3 region is CASSPLRVGSTGELFF. The CDR3 bases are TGTGCCAGCAGCCCACTAAGAGTGGGCAGCACCGGGGAGCTGTTTTTT.

Many counts were recorded for this clonotype. The chain recombines TRBV9 with TRBJ1-4; TRBD1 matches 7 bases. Germline V gene sequence: CDR1 SGDLS, CDR2 YYNGEE. The junction had 7 bases not matched to a gene; V was cut back by 3 bases and J by 5 bases. CDR3 length: 15 amino acids. The CDR3 region has the DNA TGTGCCAGCAGCGCCCAGGGACAGCCAAATGAAAAACTGTTTTTT. Its translation is CASSAQGQPNEKLFF.

This clonotype was observed at least ten times. The rearrangement joins TRBV18 to TRBJ2-7, with TRBD1 matching over 7 bases. The length of the CDR3 is 13 residues. CDR1 KGHSH and CDR2 LQKENI come from the germline V gene. The V segment lost 1 base and the J segment 5 bases; nucleotides outside the gene matches: 2. Written as DNA, the CDR3 is TGTGCCAGCTCACCACGGCAGGGGGACGAGCAGTACTTC. Its protein product is CASSPRQGDEQYF.

This clonotype was detected ten times or more. The chain has TRBV20-1 and TRBJ2-7; D is unresolved. CDR1 is DFQATT, CDR2 SNEGSKA, per germline (reference sequence). This CDR3 is 15 amino acids long. Trimming removed 3 bases from V and 2 bases from J, with 17 bases in between. CDR3 DNA: TGCAGTGCTAGTCGTTCCGGGTACCGAACCTACGAGCAGTACTTC. This sequence encodes CSASRSGYRTYEQYF.

This clonotype occurred a few times. V usage is TRBV2 and J usage is TRBJ2-1; D is uncertain. In germline, CDR1 is SNHLY, CDR2 FYNNEI. V shed 0 bases and J shed 8 bases, with 14 bases lying between them. The CDR3 runs to 15 residues. CDR3 amino acids: CASSEASLIKDEQFF. CDR3 in DNA: TGTGCCAGCAGTGAAGCTTCGCTGATAAAGGATGAGCAGTTCTTC.

This clonotype was observed at least ten times. The genes are TRBV6-1 and TRBJ2-6; possible D gene TRBD2, 5 bases. Trimming removed 8 bases at V and 0 bases at J, with 14 bases between. This CDR3 spans 16 amino acids. Germline-derived CDR1 and CDR2 are MNHNS and SASEGT. The CDR3 region has the DNA TGTGCCAGCCGAGGACTTCTGAGCTCTGGGGCCAACGTCCTGACTTTC. Protein: CASRGLLSSGANVLTF.

This clonotype has more than one count but fewer than ten. The chain recombines TRBV19 with TRBJ1-3; weak D call: TRBD1 (6 bases). The CDR3 is 16 residues long. The germline CDR1 and CDR2 sequences are LNHDA and SQIVND (reference sequence). Trimming cost V 4 bases and J 5 bases, with 18 bases left between them. Written as DNA, the CDR3 is TGTGCCAGTAGTACCAGAACAGGGTCTTCCCGAAACACCATATATTTT. Its translation is CASSTRTGSSRNTIYF.

This clonotype appeared many times. The rearrangement joins TRBV11-2 to TRBJ2-2; D call uncertain. Germline V gene sequence: CDR1 SGHAT, CDR2 FQNNGV. CDR3 length: 13 residues. V was cut by 2 bases and J by 6 bases, with 7 bases left in between. The DNA of the CDR3 is TGTGCCAGCAGCTTAAATCTGCCCGGGGAGCTGTTTTTT. Protein: CASSLNLPGELFF.

This chain uses TRBV5-4 with TRBJ1-2; 9 bases are a match to TRBD1. This CDR3 region has 15 residues. Trimming at V came to 4 bases and at J to 5 bases, leaving 9 bases not matched to a gene. Germline CDR1 reads SGHNT; CDR2 reads YYREEE (reference sequence). CDR3 protein: CASSTWTGDVYGYTF. CDR3 DNA sequence: TGTGCCAGCAGCACCTGGACAGGGGATGTTTATGGCTACACCTTC. The variable domain in full, with the rest retrieved from reference TRBV5-4 and TRBJ1-2, is ETGVTQSPTHLIKTRGQQVTLRCSSQSGHNTVSWYQQALGQGPQFIFQYYREEENGRGNFPPRFSGLQFPNYSSELNVNALELDDSALYLCASSTWTGDVYGYTFGSGTRLTVV.

On this clonotype: A read error may explain this, as a much larger clone is one base away. V and J are TRBV12-3 or TRBV12-4 and TRBJ2-7; TRBD1 matches 9 bases. The CDR3 extends over 16 amino acids. CDR3 DNA sequence: TGTGCCAGCAGGTCGCCGGGACAGGGCCTCTCCTACGAGCAGCACTTC. Its protein product is CASRSPGQGLSYEQHF.

This chain connects TRBV9 to TRBJ1-2; TRBD1 aligns across 7 bases. The trim removed 5 bases at V and 3 bases at J, leaving 4 bases unmatched. Per germline, CDR1 SGDLS and CDR2 YYNGEE. The CDR3 has 13 amino acids. Here the CDR3 reads CASRDRSDYGYTF. The CDR3 coding sequence is TGTGCCAGCAGGGACAGGTCGGACTATGGCTACACCTTC.

V usage is TRBV14 and J usage is TRBJ2-2; D gene ambiguous. V gave up 0 bases and J gave up 7 bases, with 12 bases separating them. The CDR3 contains 15 residues. The germline CDR1 and CDR2 sequences are SGHDN and FVKESK. The CDR3 nucleotides are TGTGCCAGCAGCCAAGAGAGATGGAGTGGCGGGGAGCTGTTTTTT. Its translation: CASSQERWSGGELFF.

This clonotype was observed a few times. This chain joins TRBV27 and TRBJ2-6; TRBD2 might be the D (6 bases). The CDR3 has 16 residues. Trimming shortened V by 7 bases and J by 1 base, and 14 bases separated the two germline ends. The germline gives CDR1 MNHEY, CDR2 SMNVEV (reference sequence). Here the CDR3 reads CASTRGGSSGANVLTF. CDR3 sequence (DNA): TGTGCCAGCACCCGCGGAGGGAGTTCTGGGGCCAACGTCCTGACTTTC.

In this sample, this clonotype turned up many times. The chain carries TRBV2 and TRBJ1-2, with D possibly matching TRBD1 (6 bases). The V end was cut by 7 bases, the J end by 2 bases, with 17 bases between. The CDR3 loop spans 15 amino acids. In germline, CDR1 is SNHLY, CDR2 FYNNEI. CDR3 sequence: CASIGDPQGNYGYTF. The CDR3, as DNA: TGTGCCAGCATCGGAGACCCCCAGGGGAACTATGGCTACACCTTC.

As regards this clonotype: A read error may explain this, as a much larger clone is one base away. The chain has TRBV6-5 and TRBJ2-7, with D tentatively TRBD1 (6 bases). The CDR3 runs 16 residues. From germline, CDR1 is MNHEY and CDR2 SVGAGI. Trimming took 0 bases from V and 2 from J, leaving 14 bases between them. The CDR3 DNA reads TGTGCCAGCAGTTACTCGACCGGGGCAGGGGCCTACGAGCAGTACTTC. Its protein is CASSYSTGAGAYEQYF.

This clonotype has a count of ten or more. This sequence joins TRBV11-1 and TRBJ1-1; possible D gene TRBD1, 5 bases. V was trimmed by 5 bases and J by 7 bases, leaving 17 bases between them. This CDR3 is built from 14 residues. The germline V gene has CDR1 SGHAT and CDR2 FQDESV (reference sequence). The DNA for the CDR3 is TGTGCCAGCAGCCTTGGACGTTATGGGGGTGAAGCTTTCTTT. It yields the protein CASSLGRYGGEAFF.

The chain is built from TRBV5-1 and TRBJ2-2, with 7 bases that match TRBD1. Trimming at V came to 3 bases and at J to 5 bases, leaving 7 bases not matched to a gene. The CDR3 spans 15 residues. Germline loops: CDR1 SGHRS, CDR2 YFSETQ. CDR3 amino acids: CASSSQGPGTGELFF. The CDR3 nucleotides read TGCGCCAGCAGCTCACAGGGGCCAGGGACCGGGGAGCTGTTTTTT.

This clonotype came up a few times. The genes are TRBV28 and TRBJ2-3; the D is unclear. Germline V CDR1 and CDR2: MDHEN, SYDVKM. This CDR3 is 15 amino acids long. Trimming stripped 6 bases from V and 5 bases from J, with 18 bases between. CDR3 residues: CASRLRALRQDTQYF. The DNA for the CDR3 is TGTGCCAGCAGGCTCCGGGCCCTCCGACAAGATACGCAGTATTTT.

As concerns this clonotype: At one end the junction does not follow the germline gene, possibly because of a read error. This chain uses TRBV11-3 with TRBJ2-1, with 7 bases lining up with TRBD2. The CDR3 spans 14 residues. In germline, CDR1 is SGHNT, CDR2 YENEEA. The CDR3 sequence: CASSLDSGGGQQFF. As DNA, the CDR3 is TGTGCCAGCAGCCTAGATAGTGGCGGGGGACAGCAGTTCTTC.

This clonotype appeared many times. The V gene is TRBV27, the J gene TRBJ1-4, with TRBD1 identical over 7 bases. J was trimmed by 8 bases and V by 2 bases; bases with no gene match: 8. Per the germline V gene, CDR1 is MNHEY and CDR2 is SMNVEV (reference sequence). The CDR3 extends over 15 amino acids. This chain's CDR3 is CASSLLTGVGEKLFF. As DNA, the CDR3 is TGTGCCAGCAGTTTACTCACAGGGGTAGGGGAAAAACTGTTTTTT.